This T cell receptor beta chain emerged from a study of cytomegalovirus exposure and HLA in healthy donors (dated by TCRdb to the late 2010s). In the study overall: The 670 or so repertoires of the first cohort and the roughly 120 validation repertoires were produced on the same platform, according to a later analysis. The aim of the study was to test whether cataloging public T cell receptors could identify signatures of past pathogen exposure. Besides the first cohort of roughly 700 subjects, a separate validation cohort made up of 120 different subjects was used. The study combined high-throughput TCR immunosequencing, statistical association of individual TCRs with disease status, and machine learning to predict cytomegalovirus infection status. What the work shows at the level of the full study, not this receptor alone: The classifier was reported to diagnose cytomegalovirus status with high specificity and sensitivity in both the original and validation cohorts. All 130 or so repertoires were used to score co-occurrence in the validation cohort in a later analysis, because that analysis had no HLA typing for the cohort. In vitro tests confirmed that a few of the cytomegalovirus-associated TCR beta chains recognize cytomegalovirus antigens. In the study, around 160 TCR beta chains were listed as associated with cytomegalovirus. Of the cluster scores, approximately 95% were above 0 in a later analysis, which found that TCRs clustered in the first cohort also tended to co-occur in the 120 validation repertoires. Across donors, most TCR sequences were observed very rarely, whereas some public TCRs were present in many individuals. The authors suggested that the approach could potentially be extended to other disease states and immunological phenotypes.

Libraries came from the immunoSEQ multiplex PCR assay. The authors processed their data as follows. A statistical classification framework was built for diagnosing cytomegalovirus status from the catalog of TCR beta chain sequences. Imported from immuneACCESS, the table was reduced by TCRdb to in-frame sequences with V and J called. These copies leave out some clones; in studies compared against another copy, an unresolved V gene accounts for under half, and the cause of the remainder is not known. The DNA was the basis for D and trimming; V, J and clone size are from that table. Recorded for this sample are about 43,000 clones; 92% of them occurred a single time. The leading ten clones occupy approximately 5.4% of the sample. The donors were included in the validation cohort of roughly 120 subjects, a group kept apart from the roughly 680-subject first cohort. Trimming accounts for 7 bases at V and 5 bases at J, while the number of junction bases matched to no gene is 5. The CDR3, from cysteine to phenylalanine, totals 14 residues. Only the CDR3 region is kept as DNA, spanning 42 bases read in frame from base 1. The germline V gene encodes CDR1 SGHTA and CDR2 FQGTGA.

A note on this clone: The antigen this receptor binds is unknown. No quality values exist for individual bases; no much larger clone is one base distant.

The chain joins TRBV7-3 to TRBJ2-3, with 11 bases in between that match TRBD2. Material for sequencing was PBMCs. This TCR derives from a man in his late teens or twenties in good health and CMV-seronegative. The DNA is TGTGCCAGCAAGGCTAGCGGGGGGCAAGATACGCAGTATTTT. Its translation reads: CASKASGGQDTQYF. The variable domain in full, with residues beyond the CDR3 obtained from the reference TRBV7-3 and TRBJ2-3 genes, is GAGVSQTPSNKVTEKGKYVELRCDPISGHTALYWYRQSLGQGPEFLIYFQGTGAADDSGLPNDRFFAVRPEGSVSTLKIQRTERGDSAVYLCASKASGGQDTQYFGPGTRLTVL.